Many counts were recorded for the clone carrying this T cell receptor beta chain. Its antigen is not identified. Amplification of TCR alpha and beta CDR3 regions from RNA used iRepertoire nested multiplex PCR. One entry per CDR3 protein results from TCRdb running MiXCR on the multiplex PCR reads. The data hold some 40,000 distinct CDR3 sequences, with approximately 20% observed a single time. The entry originates in a study of glioma-infiltrating T cells. Findings of the study overall: Tissue-blood divergence was below expectation in non-neoplastic patients, above in gliomas.

CDR1 and CDR2 (germline): LGHDT, YNNKEL (reference sequence). Trimming removed 4 bases from V and 5 bases from J; junction bases left unmatched: 4. The CDR3 contains 15 residues. The chain links TRBV3-1 to TRBJ2-3, with 12 nucleotides matching TRBD2. Sequences were obtained from glioma tissue, nonneoplastic brain tissue, or PBMCs (not recorded which). This receptor was identified in a human donor with low-grade glioma or glioblastoma, undergoing nonglioma brain surgery, or in good health (not recorded which). CDR3 in DNA: TGTGCCAGCAGCCCTCTAGCGGGGGGGCGAGATACGCAGTATTTT. Amino acids: CASSPLAGGRDTQYF.